The 16 T cell receptor beta chains below were found in one sample sequenced in a study of identifying expanded T cells in peripheral blood. Assay used: immunoSEQ multiplex PCR; TCRdb lists only in-frame clones, some missing. The repertoire holds about 110,000 clones, with 88% as singletons. Sample: blood. These receptors came from a person aged 18 to 70 in good health.

The chain recombines TRBV6-5 with TRBJ2-7; 11 nucleotides line up with TRBD2. Trimming took 5 bases from V and 6 from J; bases not matched to a gene: 6. CDR1 and CDR2 (germline): MNHEY, SVGAGI. The CDR3 length is 14 residues. The DNA of the CDR3 is TGTGCCAGCAGTCTAACTAGCGGGGGCGGCGAGCAGTACTTC. Translated: CASSLTSGGGEQYF.

V is TRBV6-1 and J is TRBJ1-4; D is unresolved. The CDR3 spans 13 residues. The germline V gene encodes CDR1 MNHNS and CDR2 SASEGT. V was cut by 6 bases and J by 0 bases, with 5 bases left in between. This CDR3 is CASRVATNEKLFF. The CDR3 bases are TGTGCCAGCAGGGTCGCAACTAATGAAAAACTGTTTTTT.

This chain links TRBV7-9 with TRBJ1-2, with D possibly matching TRBD1 (5 bases). This CDR3 is 16 amino acids long. With 5 bases removed from V and 0 bases from J, the gap between germline ends came to 16 bases. CDR1 is SEHNR and CDR2 is FQNEAQ in the germline V gene (reference sequence). In DNA, the CDR3 is TGTGCCAGCAGCCCCCCAGGCGGGGGGGCTAACTATGGCTACACCTTC. As protein: CASSPPGGGANYGYTF.

This chain uses TRBV27 with TRBJ2-5, with 12 bases lining up with TRBD2. Germline CDR1 reads MNHEY; CDR2 reads SMNVEV (reference sequence). V lost 4 bases and J lost 1; bases outside the gene matches: 4. The CDR3 loop spans 16 amino acids. This CDR3 reads CASSSWTSGIQETQYF. In DNA, the CDR3 is TGTGCCAGCAGTTCTTGGACTAGCGGGATCCAAGAGACCCAGTACTTC.

As for this clone: Other DNA sequences in the sample encode the same CDR3. The CDR3 protein is CASIPSAFSYEQYF. The CDR3 nucleotides read TGTGCCAGCATCCCTTCGGCGTTCTCCTACGAGCAGTACTTC. The chain is built from TRBV28 and TRBJ2-7; no clear D. Germline V CDR1 and CDR2: MDHEN, SYDVKM. This CDR3 spans 14 amino acids. V was trimmed by 7 bases and J by 0 bases, leaving 13 bases between them.

V and J are TRBV28 and TRBJ2-7, with D possibly called TRBD1 or TRBD2 (5 bases each). Germline CDR1 MDHEN, CDR2 SYDVKM. V lost 3 bases, J lost 3 bases, and 15 bases lay in between. The length of the CDR3 is 15 residues. CDR3 loop: CASSLPGTAHYEQYF. The CDR3 DNA is TGTGCCAGCAGTTTGCCGGGGACGGCCCACTACGAGCAGTACTTC.

CDR3 sequence: CASSLGQGVDEQFF. In nucleotides, the CDR3 is TGCGCCAGCAGCTTGGGACAGGGGGTCGATGAGCAGTTCTTC. The chain has TRBV5-1 and TRBJ2-1; 9 nucleotides line up with TRBD1. J was trimmed by 8 bases and V by 0 bases; bases with no gene match: 3. Germline V gene sequence: CDR1 SGHRS, CDR2 YFSETQ. The CDR3 is 14 residues long.

This chain joins TRBV4-1 and TRBJ2-5, with 9 bases matching TRBD2. The CDR3 is made up of 18 amino acids. V trimming: 5 bases; J trimming: 2 bases; junction bases outside the gene matches: 15. CDR1 is MGHRA, CDR2 YSYEKL, per germline. CDR3 in DNA: TGCGCCAGCAGCTGGGGGCCTGTAAGTAGCGGGGGTCAAGAGACCCAGTACTTC. Its protein is CASSWGPVSSGGQETQYF.

This sequence joins TRBV9 and TRBJ2-5; D may be TRBD2 (5 bases). Looked up from germline, CDR1 is SGDLS and CDR2 is YYNGEE. The CDR3 has 15 residues. Trimming left V 4 bases short and J 2 bases short, with 15 bases between. The CDR3 DNA reads as TGTGCCAGCAGCTTACTAGACTGGTCACAAGAGACCCAGTACTTC. It yields the protein CASSLLDWSQETQYF. Combining the CDR3 with reference TRBV9 and TRBJ2-5 gives the whole variable domain DSGVTQTPKHLITATGQRVTLRCSPRSGDLSVYWYQQSLDQGLQFLIQYYNGEERAKGNILERFSAQQFPDLHSELNLSSLELGDSALYFCASSLLDWSQETQYFGPGTRLLVL.

V is TRBV5-1 and J is TRBJ2-5; 9 bases are a match to TRBD1. V lost 0 bases to trimming and J lost 2 bases; unmatched junction nucleotides: 5. The CDR3 has 16 amino acids. Germline loops: CDR1 SGHRS, CDR2 YFSETQ. DNA of the CDR3: TGCGCCAGCAGCTTGGGGGACAGGGTTTCACAAGAGACCCAGTACTTC. This encodes CASSLGDRVSQETQYF.

The chain has TRBV7-3 and TRBJ2-2, with TRBD2 as a possible D gene (6 bases). Trimming shortened V by 7 bases and J by 1 base, and 13 bases separated the two germline ends. Germline V CDR1 and CDR2: SGHTA, FQGTGA. There are 15 residues in the CDR3. This CDR3 is CASTPSAGNTGELFF. In nucleotides, the CDR3 is TGTGCCAGCACCCCGTCAGCGGGGAACACCGGGGAGCTGTTTTTT.

The chain couples TRBV6-5 to TRBJ2-7; 7 bases map to TRBD2. Germline V lookup: CDR1 MNHEY, CDR2 SVGAGI. There are 12 residues in the CDR3. Trimming cost V 5 bases and J 6 bases; bases outside gene matches: 4. The CDR3 bases are TGTGCCAGCAGTGACTGGGGGGGCGAGCAGTACTTC. This translates into CASSDWGGEQYF.

The chain links TRBV7-2 to TRBJ1-5; possibly TRBD1 for D (6 bases). Germline assignment: CDR1 SGHTA and CDR2 FQGNSA. Trimming cost V 1 base and J 4 bases, with 11 bases left between them. This CDR3 region has 15 residues. CDR3 residues: CASSLEGQTNQPQHF. The CDR3 DNA sequence: TGTGCCAGCAGCTTAGAAGGACAGACTAATCAGCCCCAGCATTTT.

This clone was found a few times. This chain's CDR3 is CASSTGPPNYGYTF. The CDR3 coding sequence is TGTGCCAGCAGTACGGGACCGCCGAACTATGGCTACACCTTC. V usage is TRBV28 and J usage is TRBJ1-2; perhaps TRBD1 as D (5 bases). The CDR3 has 14 amino acids. V was shortened by 5 bases and J by 2 bases, with 12 bases between the two germline ends. The V gene's germline CDR1 is MDHEN and CDR2 SYDVKM.

The gene calls are TRBV6-6 and TRBJ2-2; TRBD1 is a possible D gene (6 bases). The germline V gene encodes CDR1 MNHNY and CDR2 SVGAGI (reference sequence). V lost 6 bases, J lost 3 bases, and 14 bases lay in between. The CDR3 has 15 amino acids. The CDR3: CASSHGTLDTGELFF. CDR3 in DNA: TGTGCCAGCAGCCACGGGACACTTGACACCGGGGAGCTGTTTTTT.

V gene TRBV4-3 combines with J gene TRBJ1-2, with TRBD1 matching over 7 bases. Germline lookup yields CDR1 LGHNA and CDR2 YSLEER. This CDR3 comprises 15 residues. The ends lost 0 bases at V and 4 bases at J; junction bases unmatched: 5. The CDR3 DNA reads as TGCGCCAGCAGCCAAGATGGGGGACAGAGCTATGGCTACACCTTC. This gives the protein CASSQDGGQSYGYTF.